Each of the 18 T cell receptor beta chains below was sequenced from the same sample in a study of blood T cell repertoires in COVID-19. Some clones are missing from TCRdb's copy, which holds only in-frame ones; the method was immunoSEQ multiplex PCR. The table lists 200,000 to 300,000 clones, roughly 86% of them singletons, with approximately 2.4% in the top ten. Specimen: PBMCs or T cells enriched from blood (not recorded which). All receptors come from a young woman who had recovered from COVID-19.

This sequence joins TRBV28 and TRBJ1-2; 8 bases are a match to TRBD1. The CDR3 runs to 13 residues. With 6 bases clipped from V and 4 bases from J, the junction kept 4 bases outside the gene matches. Germline CDR1 is MDHEN and CDR2 is SYDVKM. The CDR3 DNA is TGTGCCAGCAGGCGACAGGGGACCTATGGCTACACCTTC. Its translation is CASRRQGTYGYTF.

This clone was seen just once. J is TRBJ1-2 and V is TRBV19; D ambiguous. CDR1 and CDR2 from the germline V gene are LNHDA and SQIVND (reference sequence). V was pared by 1 base and J by 6 bases, with 9 bases between. The CDR3 sequence is 13 residues long. CDR3 bases: TGTGCCAGTAGTATAGGTGGGAGTCATGGCTACACCTTC. Encoded protein: CASSIGGSHGYTF. Based on the CDR3 plus reference TRBV19 and TRBJ1-2, the full variable domain is DGGITQSPKYLFRKEGQNVTLSCEQNLNHDAMYWYRQDPGQGLRLIYYSQIVNDFQKGDIAEGYSVSREKKESFPLTVTSAQKNPTAFYLCASSIGGSHGYTFGSGTRLTVV.

J is TRBJ1-6 and V is TRBV19, with 9 bases that match TRBD1. The CDR3 has 15 amino acids. CDR1 LNHDA and CDR2 SQIVND come from the germline V gene (reference sequence). Germline trimming cut 3 bases from V and 9 bases from J; bases unmatched to any gene: 6. The CDR3 coding sequence is TGTGCCAGTAGTATGGGGGACAGGGTCGGTTCACCCCTCCACTTT. It translates to CASSMGDRVGSPLHF.

CDR3 residues: CASSQGQAAGTSKNIQYF. CDR3 in DNA: TGCGCCAGCAGCCAAGGTCAAGCGGCGGGCACCTCAAAAAACATTCAGTACTTC. V usage is TRBV4-1 and J usage is TRBJ2-4; TRBD2 might be the D (5 bases). Germline CDR1 reads MGHRA; CDR2 reads YSYEKL. The V gene lost 1 base and the J gene lost 4 bases, with 20 bases spanning the gap. The CDR3 runs 18 residues.

The chain joins TRBV10-2 to TRBJ2-7, with 10 bases aligning to TRBD1. With V trimmed by 6 bases and J by 1 base, 3 bases remained unmatched. The CDR3 is 14 residues long. Germline CDR1 is WSHSY and CDR2 is SAAADI. CDR3 coding DNA: TGCGCCAGCAGCTGGACAGGGGGATCCTACGAGCAGTACTTC. It translates to CASSWTGGSYEQYF.

J is TRBJ1-1 and V is TRBV28; 9 bases align to TRBD1. J was trimmed by 1 base and V by 3 bases; bases with no gene match: 9. The CDR3 runs to 17 residues. Germline loops: CDR1 MDHEN, CDR2 SYDVKM. The CDR3 nucleotides read TGTGCCAGCAGTTTTCTCACAGGGGGCGAGGGGAACACTGAAGCTTTCTTT. Amino acid sequence: CASSFLTGGEGNTEAFF.

This clone turned up a few times. The CDR3 DNA reads TGTGCCAGCAGTGGGGCGGGGACCACAGATACGCAGTATTTT. Its translation: CASSGAGTTDTQYF. The chain recombines TRBV28 with TRBJ2-3; D may be TRBD2 (6 bases). The V end was cut by 5 bases, the J end by 2 bases, with 11 bases between. Looked up from germline, CDR1 is MDHEN and CDR2 is SYDVKM. CDR3 length equals 14 residues.

The gene calls are TRBV5-4 and TRBJ1-6; D is possibly TRBD1 (6 bases). V lost 2 bases and J lost 6, with 9 bases in between. The CDR3 consists of 14 residues. Germline V gives CDR1 SGHNT, CDR2 YYREEE (reference sequence). The CDR3 bases are TGTGCCAGCAGCTTTTCACAGGGTAATTCACCCCTCCACTTT. Its protein is CASSFSQGNSPLHF.

This clone came up a few times. The chain combines TRBV3-1 (or the pseudogene TRBV3-2) with TRBJ2-1; the match to TRBD1 covers 7 bases. V lost 3 bases and J lost 8; bases outside the gene matches: 7. Germline V gene data show CDR1 as LGHDT and CDR2 as YNNKEL (reference sequence). CDR3 size: 14 residues. CDR3 nucleotide sequence: TGTGCCAGCAGCCACTCAAGACAGGGCCATGAGCAGTTCTTC. This encodes CASSHSRQGHEQFF.

This clone was seen once. The rearrangement joins TRBV11-3 to TRBJ2-1; TRBD2 agrees at 8 bases. The germline V gene encodes CDR1 SGHNT and CDR2 YENEEA. The CDR3 covers 13 residues. The J segment lost 8 bases and the V segment lost 5 bases, leaving 5 bases of the junction unmatched. CDR3 nucleotide sequence: TGTGCCAGCAGCCCCGGGGGGGCGTATGAGCAGTTCTTC. Its protein is CASSPGGAYEQFF.

The chain couples TRBV27 to TRBJ2-7, with 8 nucleotides matching TRBD1. Germline V gene sequence: CDR1 MNHEY, CDR2 SMNVEV (reference sequence). V lost 8 bases, J lost 3 bases, and 6 bases stayed unmatched. This CDR3 comprises 13 residues. In nucleotides, the CDR3 is TGTGCCAGCTCCCGACAGGGGTACTACGAGCAGTACTTC. It encodes CASSRQGYYEQYF.

The J gene is TRBJ1-5, the V gene TRBV6-5; D remains ambiguous. The germline V gene encodes CDR1 MNHEY and CDR2 SVGAGI. V was trimmed by 6 bases and J by 1 base, leaving 10 bases between them. This CDR3 is 14 amino acids long. CDR3 region: CASSSAWSNQPQHF. As DNA, the CDR3 is TGTGCCAGCAGCAGTGCCTGGAGCAATCAGCCCCAGCATTTT.

This clone has just a few counts. This rearrangement joins TRBV7-2 to TRBJ1-6; D perhaps matches TRBD1 (6 bases). CDR1 and CDR2 (germline): SGHTA, FQGNSA. This CDR3 is 14 amino acids long. Trimming removed 3 bases at V and 6 bases at J, with 9 bases between. The CDR3 region has the DNA TGTGCCAGCAGCTTCGGACAGCTTAATTCACCCCTCCACTTT. Its protein product is CASSFGQLNSPLHF. Drawing the rest from reference TRBV7-2 and TRBJ1-6, the complete variable domain is GAGVSQSPSNKVTEKGKDVELRCDPISGHTALYWYRQSLGQGLEFLIYFQGNSAPDKSGLPSDRFSAERTGGSVSTLTIQRTQQEDSAVYLCASSFGQLNSPLHFGNGTRLTVT.

This clone was observed once. The genes are TRBV27 and TRBJ2-3; maybe TRBD1 (6 bases). Germline V gene sequence: CDR1 MNHEY, CDR2 SMNVEV (reference sequence). The CDR3 contains 12 residues. V dropped 5 bases and J dropped 4 bases, with 7 bases sitting between them. The CDR3 loop reads CASSKGADTQYF. The CDR3 DNA reads TGTGCCAGCAGTAAGGGGGCAGATACGCAGTATTTT.

The chain joins TRBV4-1 to TRBJ2-3, with no clear D. Germline V gene data show CDR1 as MGHRA and CDR2 as YSYEKL. The ends were cut back, 2 bases at V and 0 bases at J, with 6 bases in the middle. The CDR3 consists of 14 residues. The CDR3 bases are TGCGCCAGCAGCCAACACTCAAGCACAGATACGCAGTATTTT. As protein: CASSQHSSTDTQYF.

The rearrangement links TRBV18 to TRBJ1-5; D call uncertain. CDR1 and CDR2 from the germline V gene are KGHSH and LQKENI. Trimming cost V 3 bases and J 7 bases, with 19 bases left between them. The CDR3 is 16 amino acids. For the CDR3, the DNA is TGTGCCAGCTCACCTACCATGGTAAGGGAGGGACAGCCCCAGCATTTT. Protein: CASSPTMVREGQPQHF.

CDR3 DNA: TGTGCCAGCAGCGTAGTTTCGGGAAATGGCTACACCTTC. This gives the protein CASSVVSGNGYTF. This rearrangement joins TRBV9 to TRBJ1-2; unclear D gene. Germline CDR1 is SGDLS and CDR2 is YYNGEE. The CDR3 totals 13 residues. Trimming pared 0 bases from V and 6 bases from J, leaving 9 bases between.

This clone appeared a single time. This sequence joins TRBV5-1 and TRBJ1-2, with D possibly being TRBD1 (5 bases). V was trimmed by 3 bases and J by 1 base, leaving 16 bases between them. This CDR3 region has 16 residues. Germline loops: CDR1 SGHRS, CDR2 YFSETQ. CDR3 nucleotide sequence: TGCGCCAGCAGCTGGGGGGTTGCAAGCCTTAACTATGGCTACACCTTC. It codes for CASSWGVASLNYGYTF.